Given below is one TCR beta chain in context. Its target is not known. These data originate in a study of OX40 agonist ivuxolimab in advanced cancers. For the study at large: Cancers in dose escalation were hepatocellular, melanoma, renal cell and head and neck. Having had anti-PD-1, anti-PD-L1 or anti-CTLA-4 therapy before was allowed, and about 40% had some. Study results and limitations: Expanded clones tended on average to be more numerous among CD8+ T cells than CD4+.

The germline gives CDR1 LNHNV, CDR2 YYDKDF (reference sequence). V trimming: 1 base; J trimming: 7 bases; junction bases outside the gene matches: 9. This CDR3 has 16 amino acids. Data came from immunoSEQ multiplex PCR; TCRdb stores just in-frame clones and leaves some out. This sample has 60,000 to 75,000 clones, with roughly 92% found just once. The TCR was taken from an adult with an advanced solid tumor such as melanoma, head and neck, liver or kidney cancer. V usage is TRBV15 and J usage is TRBJ2-2; 7 bases fit TRBD2. Sequencing used CD4+ or CD8+ T cells sorted from blood, obtained in a trial of the OX40 agonist ivuxolimab. In nucleotides, the CDR3 is TGTGCCACCAGCAGAGTGGTGGGAGGGCCGGTCGGGGAGCTGTTTTTT. This codes for CATSRVVGGPVGELFF.